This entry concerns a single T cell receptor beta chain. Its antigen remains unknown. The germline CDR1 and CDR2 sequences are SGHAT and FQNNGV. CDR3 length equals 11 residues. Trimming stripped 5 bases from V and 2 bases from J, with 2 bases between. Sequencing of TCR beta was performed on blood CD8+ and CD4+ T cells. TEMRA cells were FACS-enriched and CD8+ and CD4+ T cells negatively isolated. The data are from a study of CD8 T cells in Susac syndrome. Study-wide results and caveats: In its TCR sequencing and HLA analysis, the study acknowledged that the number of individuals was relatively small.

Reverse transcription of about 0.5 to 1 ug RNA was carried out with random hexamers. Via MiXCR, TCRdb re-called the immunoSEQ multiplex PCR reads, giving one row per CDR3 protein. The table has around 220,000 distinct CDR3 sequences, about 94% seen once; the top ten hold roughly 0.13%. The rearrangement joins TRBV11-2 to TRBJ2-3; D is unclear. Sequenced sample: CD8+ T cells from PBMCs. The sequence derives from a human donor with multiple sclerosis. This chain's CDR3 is CASSNTDTQYF. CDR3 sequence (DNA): TGTGCCAGCAGCAACACAGATACGCAGTATTTT.